This T cell receptor beta chain was documented in a study of cytomegalovirus exposure and HLA in healthy donors (dated by TCRdb to 2015 to 2018). Study-level background: According to a later analysis, the 120 or so validation repertoires were produced on the same platform as the roughly 600 repertoires of the first cohort. To predict cytomegalovirus infection status, the study combined high-throughput TCR immunosequencing, statistical association of individual TCRs with disease status, and machine learning. Along with the approximately 600-subject first cohort, a separate validation cohort of 120 different subjects was used. The aim of the study was to test whether cataloging public T cell receptors could identify signatures of past pathogen exposure. General conclusions and limits of the study: A later analysis had no HLA typing for the validation cohort, so co-occurrence there was scored across all 110 or so repertoires. In vitro tests confirmed that three of the cytomegalovirus-associated TCR beta chains recognize cytomegalovirus antigens. Most TCR sequences were seen in very few donors, while some public TCRs were found in many individuals. The study gave a list of 150 to 200 TCR beta chains associated with cytomegalovirus. The classifier was reported to diagnose cytomegalovirus status with high specificity and sensitivity in both the original and validation cohorts. According to the authors, the approach could potentially be generalized to other disease states and immunological phenotypes. In a later analysis, TCRs clustered in the first cohort were found to also tend to co-occur in the 130 or so validation repertoires, with roughly 93% of cluster scores above 0.

Comments on this clone: Its binding antigen is unknown. No base quality information exists; no much larger clone differs at one position.

To prepare the library, the immunoSEQ multiplex PCR assay was applied. The authors' pipeline ran thus. A statistical classification framework was developed to diagnose cytomegalovirus status using the catalog of TCR beta chain sequences. In TCRdb, the immuneACCESS table is reduced to in-frame sequences with V and J assigned. These tables do not hold every clone; where another copy was compared, an unresolved V gene accounts for under half, and the others remain unexplained. The V and J calls and clone size are taken from that table; D and trimming were inferred from the DNA. Within this sample are about 60,000 clones, with 90% to 96% of them counted one time only. The biggest ten clones account for approximately 0.94% of the sample. Separate from the approximately 700-subject first cohort, the validation cohort of 95 to 150 subjects was the group to which the donors belonged. The CDR3 spans 13 residues, from the cysteine through the phenylalanine. Kept here is only the CDR3 DNA, which spans 39 bases and is read in frame from base 1. CDR1 and CDR2, per the germline V gene (reference sequence), are LNHDA and SQIVND. Relative to germline, V is missing 3 bases and J is missing 7 bases, with 3 bases of the junction outside any gene match.

The source material was PBMCs. Here the chain combines TRBV19 and TRBJ1-5; 7 of the junction bases match TRBD1. The receptor comes from a man between 18 and 29 years old in good health and CMV-seronegative. DNA sequence: TGTGCCAGTAGTATGGACAGGACGCAGCCCCAGCATTTT. Its coded protein is CASSMDRTQPQHF.